The clone carrying this T cell receptor (beta chain) was counted once. What it binds is unknown. Regarding time point: new active TB diagnosis, blood taken before or within 7 days of starting treatment. HIV-seronegative South African adults aged 18 years or older had newly diagnosed active tuberculosis. Germline CDR1 is MGHDK and CDR2 is SYGVNS. The V end lost 5 bases, the J end lost 5 bases, and 18 bases lay between the germline ends. The CDR3 length is 15 residues. The entry originates in a study of T cells in tuberculosis. Study as a whole: PBMC were archived before or within 7 days of starting treatment.

TCRdb's copy holds only in-frame clones and misses some; the assay was immunoSEQ multiplex PCR. The sample yields tens of thousands of clones, 92% seen once. Study-level points and caveats: GMM-specific TCRs were nearer to active tuberculosis alpha repertoires, suggesting expansion.

The chain joins TRBV25-1 to TRBJ1-2; possibly TRBD1 for D (5 bases). This TCR came from an adult with tuberculosis. Some clones in this sample may be carry-over from other donors' samples. The sequences come from PBMCs, collected at tuberculosis diagnosis. The CDR3 sequence: CASSKGVEPFYGYTF. DNA of the CDR3: TGTGCCAGCAGTAAAGGGGTCGAGCCTTTTTATGGCTACACCTTC.